This T cell receptor beta chain was recorded in a study of Ad26.COV2.S vaccination and SARS-CoV-2 variants. General observations from the study: Spike-specific TCR breadth was greater in vaccine than placebo recipients.

As to this clone: The target antigen is unknown.

The protocol was immunoSEQ multiplex PCR, while the TCRdb copy is restricted to in-frame clones and leaves out a portion. The table has around 140,000 clones, roughly 89% seen once; the top ten hold approximately 5%. Germline lookup yields CDR1 SGHTA and CDR2 FQGNSA. Losses at the gene ends were 1 base for V and 7 bases for J; bases not matched to a gene: 6. This CDR3 has 14 amino acids. The genes are TRBV7-2 and TRBJ2-5, with 7 positions matching TRBD2. The specimen comprised peripheral blood, sampled after recovery from COVID-19. This TCR was recovered from a human donor who had recovered from COVID-19. DNA of the CDR3: TGTGCCAGCAGCTTAGGGGGGGGTGATGGGACCCAGTACTTC. Translating it yields CASSLGGGDGTQYF.